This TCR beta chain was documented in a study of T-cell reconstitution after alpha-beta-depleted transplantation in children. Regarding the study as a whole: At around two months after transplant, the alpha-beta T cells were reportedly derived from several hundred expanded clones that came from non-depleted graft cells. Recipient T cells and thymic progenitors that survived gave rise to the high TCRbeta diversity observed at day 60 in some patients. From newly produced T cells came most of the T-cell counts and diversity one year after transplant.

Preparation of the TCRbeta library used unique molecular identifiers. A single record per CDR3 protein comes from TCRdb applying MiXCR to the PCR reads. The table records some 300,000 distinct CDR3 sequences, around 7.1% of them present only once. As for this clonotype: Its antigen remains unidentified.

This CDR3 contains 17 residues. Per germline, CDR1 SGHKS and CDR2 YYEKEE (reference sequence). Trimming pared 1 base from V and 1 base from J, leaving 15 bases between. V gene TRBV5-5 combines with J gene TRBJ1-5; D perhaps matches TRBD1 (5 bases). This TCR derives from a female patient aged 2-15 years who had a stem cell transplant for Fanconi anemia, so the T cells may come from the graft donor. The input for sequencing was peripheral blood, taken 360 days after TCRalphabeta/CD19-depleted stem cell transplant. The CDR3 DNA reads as TGTGCCAGCAGCTTGTACGGTGGGGGGGTAAGCAATCAGCCCCAGCATTTT. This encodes CASSLYGGGVSNQPQHF. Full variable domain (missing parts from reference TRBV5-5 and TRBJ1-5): DAGVTQSPTHLIKTRGQQVTLRCSPISGHKSVSWYQQVLGQGPQFIFQYYEKEERGRGNFPDRFSARQFPNYSSELNVNALLLGDSALYLCASSLYGGGVSNQPQHFGDGTRLSIL.